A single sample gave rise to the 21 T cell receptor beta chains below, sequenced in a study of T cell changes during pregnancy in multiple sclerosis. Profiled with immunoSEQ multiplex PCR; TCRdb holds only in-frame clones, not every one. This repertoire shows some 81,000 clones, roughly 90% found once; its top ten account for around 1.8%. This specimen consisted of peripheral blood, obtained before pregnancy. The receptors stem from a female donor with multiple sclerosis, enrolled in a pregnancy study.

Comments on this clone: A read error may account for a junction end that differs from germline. The CDR3 here is CASSRGQNTEAFF. As DNA, the CDR3 is TGTGCTAGCAGCCGTGGACAGAACACTGAAGCTTTCTTT. The chain recombines TRBV7-7 with TRBJ1-1; possibly TRBD1 for D (5 bases). Germline V lookup: CDR1 SSHAT, CDR2 FNYEAQ (reference sequence). This CDR3 has 13 amino acids. The full variable domain, in which reference TRBV7-7 and TRBJ1-1 provide the parts outside the CDR3, is GAGVSQSPRYKVTKRGQDVTLRCDPISSHATLYWYQQALGQGPEFLTYFNYEAQPDKSGLPSDRFSAERPEGSISTLTIQRTEQRDSAMYRCASSRGQNTEAFFGQGTRLTVV.

The CDR3 DNA follows: TGCAGCGGGACACAGGGAGAGGGCACTGAAGCTTTCTTT. This translates into CSGTQGEGTEAFF. The rearrangement links TRBV29-1 to TRBJ1-1, with D tentatively TRBD1 (6 bases). V was shortened by 7 bases and J by 4 bases, with 16 bases between the two germline ends. Germline V CDR1 and CDR2: SQVTM, ANQGSEA. The CDR3 spans 13 residues.

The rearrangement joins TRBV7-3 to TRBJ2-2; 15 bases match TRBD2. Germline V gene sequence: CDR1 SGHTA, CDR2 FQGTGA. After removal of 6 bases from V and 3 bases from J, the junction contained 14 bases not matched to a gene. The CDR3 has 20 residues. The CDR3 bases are TGTGCCAGCAGGCTCAAGATCGGACTAGCGGGGGGGCGTGACACCGGGGAGCTGTTTTTT. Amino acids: CASRLKIGLAGGRDTGELFF. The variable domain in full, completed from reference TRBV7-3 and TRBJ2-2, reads GAGVSQTPSNKVTEKGKYVELRCDPISGHTALYWYRQSLGQGPEFLIYFQGTGAADDSGLPNDRFFAVRPEGSVSTLKIQRTERGDSAVYLCASRLKIGLAGGRDTGELFFGEGSRLTVL.

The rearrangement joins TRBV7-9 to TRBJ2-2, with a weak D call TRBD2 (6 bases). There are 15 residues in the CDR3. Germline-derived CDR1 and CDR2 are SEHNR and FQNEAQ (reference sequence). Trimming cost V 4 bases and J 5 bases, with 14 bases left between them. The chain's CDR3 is CASSWAAGRTGELFF. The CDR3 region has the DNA TGTGCCAGCAGCTGGGCCGCAGGGAGGACCGGGGAGCTGTTTTTT.

As DNA, the CDR3 is TGCGCCAGCAGTCCCGGGCAGGGGGCCTACGAGCAGTACTTC. Amino acid sequence: CASSPGQGAYEQYF. This chain links TRBV5-1 with TRBJ2-7; 7 positions agree with TRBD1. Trimming at V came to 5 bases and at J to 2 bases, leaving 7 bases not matched to a gene. CDR3 length: 14 amino acids. The germline CDR1 and CDR2 sequences are SGHRS and YFSETQ.

CDR3 region: CASSSRTGGGGYTF. For the CDR3, the DNA is TGTGCCAGCAGCTCACGGACAGGGGGAGGTGGCTACACCTTC. The chain combines TRBV7-2 with TRBJ1-2; 10 bases line up with TRBD1. V shed 4 bases and J 7 bases; nucleotides not matched to a gene: 6. The germline V gene has CDR1 SGHTA and CDR2 FQGNSA. The CDR3 extends over 14 amino acids.

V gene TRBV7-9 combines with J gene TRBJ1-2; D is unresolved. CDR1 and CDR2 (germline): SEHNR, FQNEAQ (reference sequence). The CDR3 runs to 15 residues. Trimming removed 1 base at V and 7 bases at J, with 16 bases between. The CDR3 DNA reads TGTGCCAGCAGCTTAGACGAGGGCGCCGTGAGTGGCTACACCTTC. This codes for CASSLDEGAVSGYTF.

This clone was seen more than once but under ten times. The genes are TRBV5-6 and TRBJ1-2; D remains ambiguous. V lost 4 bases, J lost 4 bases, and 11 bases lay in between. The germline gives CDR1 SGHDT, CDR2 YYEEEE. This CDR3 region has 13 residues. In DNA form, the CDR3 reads TGTGCCAGCAGCCGCTTGCGGAGCTATGGCTACACCTTC. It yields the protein CASSRLRSYGYTF. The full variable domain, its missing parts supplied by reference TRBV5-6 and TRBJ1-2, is DAGVTQSPTHLIKTRGQQVTLRCSPKSGHDTVSWYQQALGQGPQFIFQYYEEEERQRGNFPDRFSGHQFPNYSSELNVNALLLGDSALYLCASSRLRSYGYTFGSGTRLTVV.

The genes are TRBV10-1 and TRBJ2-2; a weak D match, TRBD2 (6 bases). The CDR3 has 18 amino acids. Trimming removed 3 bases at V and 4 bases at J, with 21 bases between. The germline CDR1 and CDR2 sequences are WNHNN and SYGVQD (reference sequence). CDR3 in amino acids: CASSDPGDDWGATGELFF. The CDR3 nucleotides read TGCGCCAGCAGTGATCCGGGGGATGACTGGGGAGCCACCGGGGAGCTGTTTTTT.

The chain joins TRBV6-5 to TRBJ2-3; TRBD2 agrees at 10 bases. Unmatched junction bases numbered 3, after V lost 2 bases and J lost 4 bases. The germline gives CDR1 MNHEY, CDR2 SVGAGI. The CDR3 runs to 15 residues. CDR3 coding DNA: TGTGCCAGCAGTTACGCTAGCGGGGGAGCAGATACGCAGTATTTT. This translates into CASSYASGGADTQYF.

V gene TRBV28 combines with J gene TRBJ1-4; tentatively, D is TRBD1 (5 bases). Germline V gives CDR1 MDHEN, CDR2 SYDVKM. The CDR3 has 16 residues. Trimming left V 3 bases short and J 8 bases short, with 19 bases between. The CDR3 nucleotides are TGTGCCAGCAGTTTGTCCTTCAGGGAGGTAAAGGAAAAACTGTTTTTT. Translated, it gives CASSLSFREVKEKLFF.

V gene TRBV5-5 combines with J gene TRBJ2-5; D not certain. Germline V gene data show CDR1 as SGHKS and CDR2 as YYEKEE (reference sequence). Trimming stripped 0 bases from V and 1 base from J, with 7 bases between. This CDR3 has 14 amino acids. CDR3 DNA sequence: TGTGCCAGCAGCTTGGGATCCAGCCAAGAGACCCAGTACTTC. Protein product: CASSLGSSQETQYF.

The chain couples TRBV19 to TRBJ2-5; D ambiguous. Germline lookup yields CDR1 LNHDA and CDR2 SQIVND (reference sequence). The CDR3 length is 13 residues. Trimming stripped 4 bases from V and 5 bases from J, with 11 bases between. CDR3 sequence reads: CASSKAGFETQYF. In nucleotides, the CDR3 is TGTGCCAGTAGTAAGGCAGGTTTCGAGACCCAGTACTTC.

The CDR3 nucleotides read TGTGCCAGCAGCCCAAGGTTGGGGGCCCACCAAGAGACCCAGTACTTC. The encoded protein is CASSPRLGAHQETQYF. The genes are TRBV7-3 and TRBJ2-5, with a possible D match to TRBD1 (6 bases). Trimming pared 5 bases from V and 0 bases from J, leaving 16 bases between. CDR1 and CDR2 (germline): SGHTA, FQGTGA. The CDR3 is made up of 16 amino acids.

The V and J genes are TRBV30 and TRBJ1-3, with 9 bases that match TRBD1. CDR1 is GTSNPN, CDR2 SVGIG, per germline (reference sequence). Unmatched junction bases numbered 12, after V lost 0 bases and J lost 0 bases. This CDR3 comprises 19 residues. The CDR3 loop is CAWSVIWDRDFLSGNTIYF. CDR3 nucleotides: TGTGCCTGGAGTGTAATTTGGGACAGGGACTTCCTCTCTGGAAACACCATATATTTT.

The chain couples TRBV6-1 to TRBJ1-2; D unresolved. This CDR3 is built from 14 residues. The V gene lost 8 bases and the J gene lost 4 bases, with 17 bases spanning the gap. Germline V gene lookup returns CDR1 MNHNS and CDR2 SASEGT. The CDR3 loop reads CASERGGFGYGYTF. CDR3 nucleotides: TGTGCCAGCGAGCGAGGCGGGTTCGGCTATGGCTACACCTTC.

CDR3 sequence (DNA): TGTGCCAGCAGCCAGCGGACGGTGGCCGGCGGGGCTTTCTTT. This codes for CASSQRTVAGGAFF. V is TRBV7-2 and J is TRBJ1-1; D gene unclear. Germline V gene data show CDR1 as SGHTA and CDR2 as FQGNSA. V lost 5 bases and J 11 bases, leaving 21 bases between the germline ends. The CDR3 loop spans 14 amino acids. Full variable domain (remainder filled in from reference TRBV7-2 and TRBJ1-1): GAGVSQSPSNKVTEKGKDVELRCDPISGHTALYWYRQSLGQGLEFLIYFQGNSAPDKSGLPSDRFSAERTGGSVSTLTIQRTQQEDSAVYLCASSQRTVAGGAFFGQGTRLTVV.

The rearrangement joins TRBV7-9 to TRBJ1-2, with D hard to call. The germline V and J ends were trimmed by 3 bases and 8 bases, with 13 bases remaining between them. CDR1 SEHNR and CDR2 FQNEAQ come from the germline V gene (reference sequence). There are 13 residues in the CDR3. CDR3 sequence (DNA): TGTGCCAGCAGCTTCATCGGAGGACTGGGCTACACCTTC. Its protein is CASSFIGGLGYTF.

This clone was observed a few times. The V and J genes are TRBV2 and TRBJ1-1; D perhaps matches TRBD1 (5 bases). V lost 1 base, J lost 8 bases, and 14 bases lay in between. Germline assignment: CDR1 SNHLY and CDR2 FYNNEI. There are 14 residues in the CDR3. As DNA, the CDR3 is TGTGCCAGCAGTGAAGAGGGGCCAGCTACAGAAGCTTTCTTT. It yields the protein CASSEEGPATEAFF.

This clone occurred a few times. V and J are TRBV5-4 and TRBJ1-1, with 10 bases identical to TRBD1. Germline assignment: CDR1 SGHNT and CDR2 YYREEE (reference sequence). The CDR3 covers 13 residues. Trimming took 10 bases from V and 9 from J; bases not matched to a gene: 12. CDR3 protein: CAGRQGASQKAFF. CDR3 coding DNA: TGTGCCGGTCGACAGGGGGCCTCCCAGAAAGCTTTCTTT.

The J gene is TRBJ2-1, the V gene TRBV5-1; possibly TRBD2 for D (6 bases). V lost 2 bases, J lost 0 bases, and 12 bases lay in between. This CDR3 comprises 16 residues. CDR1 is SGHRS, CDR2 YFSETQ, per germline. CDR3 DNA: TGCGCCAGCAGCTTTCTCACCGGGAGCTCCTACAATGAGCAGTTCTTC. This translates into CASSFLTGSSYNEQFF.